A single sample is the source of the 29 T cell receptor beta chains below, sequenced in a study of cytomegalovirus exposure and HLA in healthy donors. The PCR was carried out with 60 Vbeta primers and 13 Jbeta primers. Generated by immunoSEQ multiplex PCR, the TCRdb table keeps only in-frame clones and is missing some. This table holds 150,000 or so clones, over 65% found once. Sequenced material: PBMCs. The receptors derive from a man aged 35 to 55 in good health and CMV-seropositive.

This clone has a handful of counts. This chain's CDR3 is CASSATGLSNQPQHF. The CDR3 DNA follows: TGCGCCAGCAGCGCTACAGGGTTGAGCAATCAGCCCCAGCATTTT. This chain joins TRBV5-1 and TRBJ1-5; weak D call: TRBD1 (6 bases). V was trimmed by 4 bases and J by 1 base, leaving 12 bases between them. Germline CDR1 SGHRS, CDR2 YFSETQ. This CDR3 has 15 amino acids.

The chain couples TRBV18 to TRBJ2-5; 9 bases map to TRBD2. This CDR3 region has 15 residues. With V trimmed by 1 base and J by 5 bases, 5 bases remained unmatched. Germline V lookup: CDR1 KGHSH, CDR2 LQKENI. DNA for the CDR3: TGTGCCAGCTCACCACGCGGGGGGGCCGGGGAGACCCAGTACTTC. It translates to CASSPRGGAGETQYF.

A note on this clone: At one boundary the junction diverges from the germline segment, which might be a read error. The genes are TRBV13 and TRBJ2-3, with D perhaps TRBD1 (5 bases). Germline values: CDR1 PRHDT, CDR2 FYEKMQ (reference sequence). This CDR3 is 14 amino acids long. The CDR3 region has the DNA TGTGCCAGCAGCCTAGGGGTAGCCACAGATACGCAGTATTTT. It is translated as CASSLGVATDTQYF.

The chain has TRBV10-3 and TRBJ1-1, with no clear D. Trimming pared 0 bases from V and 4 bases from J, leaving 6 bases between. Germline lookup yields CDR1 ENHRY and CDR2 SYGVKD. The CDR3 covers 13 residues. The CDR3 sequence: CAISESSSTEAFF. CDR3 in DNA: TGTGCCATCAGTGAGTCTTCGTCCACTGAAGCTTTCTTT.

This sequence joins TRBV7-2 and TRBJ1-5; D remains unclear. Germline loops: CDR1 SGHTA, CDR2 FQGNSA. CDR3 length equals 15 residues. Trimming removed 2 bases from V and 1 base from J, with 9 bases in between. The CDR3: CASSLLLFSNQPQHF. The CDR3 DNA reads TGTGCCAGCAGCTTATTATTATTCAGCAATCAGCCCCAGCATTTT. Full variable domain (remainder filled in from reference TRBV7-2 and TRBJ1-5): GAGVSQSPSNKVTEKGKDVELRCDPISGHTALYWYRQSLGQGLEFLIYFQGNSAPDKSGLPSDRFSAERTGGSVSTLTIQRTQQEDSAVYLCASSLLLFSNQPQHFGDGTRLSIL.

This clone was detected once. The chain employs TRBV6-5 and TRBJ1-3; D unresolved. The CDR3 contains 13 residues. The V and J ends lost 7 bases and 0 bases respectively, with 7 bases between them. Germline lookup yields CDR1 MNHEY and CDR2 SVGAGI. For the CDR3, the DNA is TGTGCCAGCAAGCCTAGCTCTGGAAACACCATATATTTT. The encoded protein is CASKPSSGNTIYF.

The CDR3 spells CASSLRTSPPLTDTQYF. The CDR3 DNA reads TGCGCCAGCAGCCTCCGGACTTCCCCACCACTCACAGATACGCAGTATTTT. J is TRBJ2-3 and V is TRBV5-1; TRBD2 is a possible D gene (5 bases). CDR1 SGHRS and CDR2 YFSETQ come from the germline V gene. Between the trimmed V and J ends, which lost 4 bases and 2 bases, there was a span of 20 bases. CDR3 size: 17 residues.

This clone came up once. V and J are TRBV5-1 and TRBJ2-1, with TRBD2 matching over 9 bases. The trim removed 0 bases at V and 0 bases at J, leaving 4 bases unmatched. Germline V gene data show CDR1 as SGHRS and CDR2 as YFSETQ. The CDR3 has 17 residues. CDR3 sequence: CASSLGLAVTSYNEQFF. In DNA, the CDR3 is TGCGCCAGCAGCTTGGGACTAGCGGTGACCTCCTACAATGAGCAGTTCTTC.

The V call is TRBV5-3, the J call TRBJ2-5, with D perhaps TRBD1 (5 bases). TRBV5-3 is assigned to the ORF class and has an uncertain function. Trimming took 0 bases from V and 1 from J, leaving 10 bases between them. The CDR3 runs 15 residues. CDR3 bases: TGTGCCAGAAGCTTGGCTTGTGACAGCCAAGAGACCCAGTACTTC. Translated: CARSLACDSQETQYF.

The rearrangement uses TRBV29-1 and TRBJ1-4; D unclear. The V gene lost 7 bases and the J gene lost 8 bases, with 11 bases spanning the gap. Germline V lookup: CDR1 SQVTM, CDR2 ANQGSEA. The CDR3 length is 11 residues. The CDR3 coding sequence is TGCAGCGCTCGAGGATGGGAAAAACTGTTTTTT. Its protein is CSARGWEKLFF.

The V call is TRBV2, the J call TRBJ1-5; perhaps TRBD1 as D (6 bases). V lost 6 bases, J lost 3 bases, and 12 bases lay in between. The CDR3 contains 14 residues. CDR1 SNHLY and CDR2 FYNNEI come from the germline V gene. CDR3 DNA: TGTGCCAGCAGGGTCGGACAGACCAATCAGCCCCAGCATTTT. Translation gives CASRVGQTNQPQHF.

V gene TRBV4-3 combines with J gene TRBJ1-6; a possible D gene is TRBD1 (5 bases). This CDR3 is built from 13 residues. Per germline, CDR1 LGHNA and CDR2 YSLEER. Trimming removed 8 bases at V and 1 base at J, with 6 bases between. The CDR3 coding sequence is TGCGCCAGCCAGGGTTCCTATAATTCACCCCTCCACTTT. This sequence encodes CASQGSYNSPLHF.

The chain carries TRBV30 and TRBJ1-2, with TRBD1 matching 7 bases. The CDR3 extends over 15 amino acids. CDR1 and CDR2 (germline): GTSNPN, SVGIG (reference sequence). The ends lost 1 base at V and 4 bases at J; junction bases unmatched: 9. This chain's CDR3 is CAWSGGPGGGYGYTF. CDR3 in DNA: TGTGCCTGGAGTGGAGGGCCAGGGGGAGGCTATGGCTACACCTTC.

This clone came up a few times. J is TRBJ1-2 and V is TRBV7-6, with 8 bases identical to TRBD1. The CDR3 is made up of 15 amino acids. The germline gives CDR1 SGHVS, CDR2 FNYEAQ. With 1 base clipped from V and 2 bases from J, the junction kept 3 bases outside the gene matches. The CDR3 protein is CASSLGQGPNYGYTF. CDR3 nucleotide sequence: TGTGCCAGCAGCTTAGGACAGGGGCCCAACTATGGCTACACCTTC.

The chain is built from TRBV6-1 and TRBJ2-7; D possibly corresponds to TRBD1 (6 bases). Germline V lookup: CDR1 MNHNS, CDR2 SASEGT. With 1 base removed from V and 3 bases from J, the gap between germline ends came to 7 bases. The CDR3 is made up of 13 amino acids. The CDR3 reads CASSEDRDYEQYF. CDR3 bases: TGTGCCAGCAGTGAAGACAGGGACTACGAGCAGTACTTC.

The rearrangement links TRBV7-3 to TRBJ2-3; D call uncertain. The CDR3 is made up of 13 amino acids. Trimming took off 2 bases at V and 0 bases at J, with 3 bases between the two ends. The germline V gene encodes CDR1 SGHTA and CDR2 FQGTGA. The CDR3 bases are TGTGCCAGCAGCTTACAGAGCACAGATACGCAGTATTTT. Translating it yields CASSLQSTDTQYF. Supplemented by reference TRBV7-3 and TRBJ2-3, the full variable domain reads GAGVSQTPSNKVTEKGKYVELRCDPISGHTALYWYRQSLGQGPEFLIYFQGTGAADDSGLPNDRFFAVRPEGSVSTLKIQRTERGDSAVYLCASSLQSTDTQYFGPGTRLTVL.

The genes are TRBV6-5 and TRBJ1-2; possibly TRBD1 for D (6 bases). V dropped 5 bases and J dropped 8 bases, with 18 bases sitting between them. This CDR3 is 14 amino acids long. Germline assignment: CDR1 MNHEY and CDR2 SVGAGI. The CDR3 nucleotides read TGTGCCAGCAGTGTCCGTGGGAGGGGACACGGCTACACCTTC. Residues: CASSVRGRGHGYTF.

CDR3 nucleotide sequence: TGCAGCGTCGCGGACAGGGGGCATGGGCAGCCCCAGCATTTT. Its protein is CSVADRGHGQPQHF. The gene calls are TRBV29-1 and TRBJ1-5; TRBD1 matches 11 bases. Germline V gene data show CDR1 as SQVTM and CDR2 as ANQGSEA. The length of the CDR3 is 14 residues. With 6 bases clipped from V and 7 bases from J, the junction kept 8 bases outside the gene matches.

This chain joins TRBV5-1 and TRBJ2-5, with TRBD2 matching over 10 bases. The CDR3 runs 16 residues. J gave up 5 bases and V 0 bases, and 7 bases lay outside the gene matches. Germline CDR1 and CDR2: SGHRS and YFSETQ. CDR3 protein: CASSLAPSGGGETQYF. The DNA of the CDR3 is TGCGCCAGCAGCTTGGCCCCTAGCGGGGGAGGGGAGACCCAGTACTTC.

This chain uses TRBV30 with TRBJ1-1; 9 nucleotides line up with TRBD1. Germline V gene lookup returns CDR1 GTSNPN and CDR2 SVGIG (reference sequence). This CDR3 is built from 13 residues. With V trimmed by 4 bases and J by 5 bases, 5 bases remained unmatched. CDR3 sequence: CAWMGQGITEAFF. The DNA of the CDR3 is TGTGCCTGGATGGGACAGGGCATTACTGAAGCTTTCTTT.

This chain uses TRBV6-6 with TRBJ2-7, with 9 positions matching TRBD1. Losses at the gene ends were 7 bases for V and 6 bases for J; bases not matched to a gene: 7. CDR3 length: 13 residues. Germline CDR1 MNHNY, CDR2 SVGAGI (reference sequence). As DNA, the CDR3 is TGTGCCAGCACCCTCACGGGACAGGGCGAGCAGTACTTC. It encodes CASTLTGQGEQYF.

The chain links TRBV6-1 to TRBJ1-2, with unresolved D. Per germline, CDR1 MNHNS and CDR2 SASEGT. Trimming took 6 bases from V and 7 from J, leaving 18 bases between them. The CDR3 covers 14 residues. The CDR3, as DNA: TGTGCCAGCAGAAACAGCCCTGTAGTATTTGGCTACACCTTC. Its translation is CASRNSPVVFGYTF.

This chain joins TRBV5-4 and TRBJ1-6, with D maybe TRBD1 (6 bases). The germline CDR1 and CDR2 sequences are SGHNT and YYREEE (reference sequence). Trimming stripped 4 bases from V and 5 bases from J, with 16 bases between. This CDR3 is 16 amino acids long. The CDR3 protein is CASSRAGQSHNSPLHF. The CDR3 region has the DNA TGTGCCAGCAGCCGAGCAGGACAGTCCCATAATTCACCCCTCCACTTT.

This chain uses TRBV30 with TRBJ1-2, with D tentatively TRBD1 (5 bases). V was pared by 0 bases and J by 3 bases, with 14 bases between. This CDR3 comprises 15 residues. Germline V gene lookup returns CDR1 GTSNPN and CDR2 SVGIG (reference sequence). CDR3 in amino acids: CAWSVTRAGDYGYTF. The CDR3 nucleotides are TGTGCCTGGAGTGTGACACGGGCGGGGGACTATGGCTACACCTTC.

V gene TRBV5-4 combines with J gene TRBJ2-5, with 7 bases that match TRBD1. This CDR3 has 15 residues. V shed 2 bases, J shed 4 bases, and the junction held 8 bases outside the gene matches. Germline V CDR1 and CDR2: SGHNT, YYREEE (reference sequence). The CDR3 loop reads CASSLGDDRVETQYF. The CDR3, as DNA: TGTGCCAGCAGCTTAGGGGACGACAGGGTAGAGACCCAGTACTTC.

This chain uses TRBV25-1 with TRBJ1-6; D is undetermined. The germline V gene encodes CDR1 MGHDK and CDR2 SYGVNS. The CDR3 is 15 residues long. Trimming removed 2 bases at V and 4 bases at J, with 9 bases between. CDR3 residues: CASSEVGSYNSPLHF. The CDR3 DNA reads TGTGCCAGCAGTGAAGTTGGCAGTTATAATTCACCCCTCCACTTT.

The J gene is TRBJ2-1, the V gene TRBV5-6, with 9 positions matching TRBD2. Trimming cost V 0 bases and J 7 bases; bases outside gene matches: 8. CDR1 and CDR2 (germline): SGHDT, YYEEEE. The CDR3 contains 16 residues. The CDR3 DNA reads TGTGCCAGCAGCTTGGATTGGCGGGGGGGCCCAAATGAGCAGTTCTTC. Protein: CASSLDWRGGPNEQFF.

This chain links TRBV5-1 with TRBJ2-3; 13 positions match TRBD2. With 4 bases clipped from V and 5 bases from J, the junction kept 7 bases outside the gene matches. Germline-derived CDR1 and CDR2 are SGHRS and YFSETQ. CDR3 length equals 16 residues. The CDR3 region has the DNA TGCGCCAGCAGCCAGAGACTAGCGGGGGGCGGAGATACGCAGTATTTT. This encodes CASSQRLAGGGDTQYF.

The V and J genes are TRBV15 and TRBJ2-2; D unclear. CDR3 length equals 16 residues. The germline CDR1 and CDR2 sequences are LNHNV and YYDKDF (reference sequence). V lost 1 base and J lost 6, with 15 bases in between. CDR3 region: CATSRGQRNLAGELFF. DNA for the CDR3: TGTGCCACCAGCAGAGGGCAAAGGAACCTAGCCGGGGAGCTGTTTTTT.